Presented here are 14 T cell receptor beta chains from one specimen sequenced in a study of beta chain features in type 1 diabetes. cDNA synthesis used the whole RNA isolate, giving expressed TCRB sequences. Data came from immunoSEQ multiplex PCR; TCRdb stores just in-frame clones and leaves some out. The sample has hundreds of thousands of clones, about 17% seen once. The sequenced sample was naive CD4+ T cells from blood. All receptors derive from a woman in her late teens or twenties in good health.

The gene calls are TRBV18 and TRBJ1-3; D gene unclear. CDR1 and CDR2 from the germline V gene are KGHSH and LQKENI. The CDR3 covers 15 residues. V was cut by 2 bases and J by 0 bases, with 8 bases left in between. CDR3 in amino acids: CASSPFKSSGNTIYF. Written as DNA, the CDR3 is TGTGCCAGCTCACCATTCAAAAGCTCTGGAAACACCATATATTTT.

The rearrangement links TRBV20-1 to TRBJ2-1, with D hard to call. There are 11 residues in the CDR3. Germline lookup yields CDR1 DFQATT and CDR2 SNEGSKA (reference sequence). V lost 0 bases, J lost 13 bases, and 10 bases lay in between. The CDR3 sequence is CSARDYGAQFF. The CDR3 region has the DNA TGCAGTGCTAGAGATTACGGCGCCCAGTTCTTC.

This clone was detected a few times. V is TRBV27 and J is TRBJ2-6, with 8 nucleotides matching TRBD1. The trim removed 3 bases at V and 1 base at J, leaving 8 bases unmatched. In germline, CDR1 is MNHEY, CDR2 SMNVEV (reference sequence). The CDR3 is 18 residues long. The CDR3 DNA follows: TGTGCCAGCAGTTTTCGAGGGACAGGCCTTTCTGGGGCCAACGTCCTGACTTTC. This encodes CASSFRGTGLSGANVLTF. Variable domain in full (rest from reference TRBV27 and TRBJ2-6): EAQVTQNPRYLITVTGKKLTVTCSQNMNHEYMSWYRQDPGLGLRQIYYSMNVEVTDKGDVPEGYKVSRKEKRNFPLILESPSPNQTSLYFCASSFRGTGLSGANVLTFGAGSRLTVL.

A single count supports this clone. The J gene is TRBJ2-7, the V gene TRBV27, with TRBD1 matching over 9 bases. This CDR3 has 14 amino acids. The germline CDR1 and CDR2 sequences are MNHEY and SMNVEV (reference sequence). The V gene end was trimmed by 5 bases and the J gene end by 7 bases; junction bases not matched to a gene: 9. CDR3: CASSPRQGVGEQYF. In DNA, the CDR3 is TGTGCCAGCAGTCCAAGACAGGGGGTCGGGGAGCAGTACTTC.

This clone was seen more than once but under ten times. This CDR3 reads CASSLAGTSGSDTQYF. The CDR3 DNA follows: TGTGCCAGCAGTTTAGCCGGGACTAGCGGCTCAGATACGCAGTATTTT. This chain uses TRBV27 with TRBJ2-3; TRBD2 aligns across 11 bases. The CDR3 length is 16 residues. The germline CDR1 and CDR2 sequences are MNHEY and SMNVEV (reference sequence). The V segment lost 2 bases and the J segment 4 bases; nucleotides outside the gene matches: 5.

J is TRBJ2-1 and V is TRBV29-1, with D hard to call. V was cut by 4 bases and J by 1 base, with 11 bases left in between. CDR1 SQVTM and CDR2 ANQGSEA come from the germline V gene. The CDR3 is 14 amino acids. As DNA, the CDR3 is TGCAGCGTTGTTCTCGCGGAATCCTACAATGAGCAGTTCTTC. Its protein is CSVVLAESYNEQFF.

This sequence joins TRBV27 and TRBJ2-3; tentatively, D is TRBD2 (5 bases). Germline V lookup: CDR1 MNHEY, CDR2 SMNVEV (reference sequence). Trimming removed 2 bases from V and 2 bases from J, with 14 bases in between. This CDR3 is built from 16 residues. CDR3 in amino acids: CASSLGWAGITDTQYF. In nucleotides, the CDR3 is TGTGCCAGCAGTTTAGGTTGGGCGGGTATCACAGATACGCAGTATTTT.

This clone was observed a handful of times. The chain uses TRBV21-1 and TRBJ2-5; TRBD1 is taken as the D call from the table, unchecked against the DNA. TRBV21-1 is a recognized pseudogene. The CDR3 is made up of 16 amino acids. CDR3 sequence reads: CASSKGWDREQETQYF. CDR3 nucleotides: TGTGCCAGCAGCAAAGGTTGGGACAGGGAACAAGAGACCCAGTACTTC.

The rearrangement uses TRBV7-2 and TRBJ1-2; D ambiguous. The CDR3 loop spans 16 amino acids. Germline V gene sequence: CDR1 SGHTA, CDR2 FQGNSA. Trimming left V 1 base short and J 1 base short, with 13 bases between. The CDR3 region has the DNA TGTGCCAGCAGCTTAGAGGGAACGATTGGTAACTATGGCTACACCTTC. Translation: CASSLEGTIGNYGYTF.

This sequence joins TRBV19 and TRBJ1-5; D ambiguous. The V and J ends lost 7 bases and 9 bases respectively, with 19 bases between them. Germline V gene lookup returns CDR1 LNHDA and CDR2 SQIVND (reference sequence). There are 14 residues in the CDR3. CDR3 in DNA: TGTGCCAGTACCGCGGAGTCCTTCCTGGGGCCCCAGCATTTT. It specifies CASTAESFLGPQHF.

V gene TRBV6-1 combines with J gene TRBJ1-5; tentative D call: TRBD1 (5 bases). V lost 4 bases to trimming and J lost 7 bases, with 17 bases between them. This CDR3 contains 15 residues. Germline lookup yields CDR1 MNHNS and CDR2 SASEGT. CDR3 amino acids: CASSVRETRTQPQHF. For the CDR3, the DNA is TGTGCCAGCAGTGTCCGGGAAACAAGGACACAGCCCCAGCATTTT.

This clone was seen more than once but under ten times. J is TRBJ2-7 and V is TRBV27; maybe TRBD2 (5 bases). This CDR3 has 13 amino acids. The germline V and J ends were trimmed by 2 bases and 3 bases, with 8 bases remaining between them. Germline V gives CDR1 MNHEY, CDR2 SMNVEV (reference sequence). The CDR3 DNA reads TGTGCCAGCAGTTTACGCGGGTACTACGAGCAGTACTTC. Amino acids: CASSLRGYYEQYF.

The CDR3 loop reads CASGLGGSSYNEQFF. The CDR3 bases are TGTGCCAGCGGGCTTGGCGGGAGCTCCTACAATGAGCAGTTCTTC. The chain uses TRBV6-5 and TRBJ2-1, with TRBD2 matching over 7 bases. Unmatched junction bases numbered 7, after V lost 8 bases and J lost 0 bases. The CDR3 runs to 15 residues. Germline CDR1 reads MNHEY; CDR2 reads SVGAGI.

This chain links TRBV19 with TRBJ1-2, with D unresolved. The CDR3 is 13 amino acids. V gave up 4 bases and J gave up 2 bases, with 8 bases separating them. Germline loops: CDR1 LNHDA, CDR2 SQIVND (reference sequence). The CDR3 here is CASSTDVNYGYTF. In DNA, the CDR3 is TGTGCCAGTAGTACGGACGTAAACTATGGCTACACCTTC.